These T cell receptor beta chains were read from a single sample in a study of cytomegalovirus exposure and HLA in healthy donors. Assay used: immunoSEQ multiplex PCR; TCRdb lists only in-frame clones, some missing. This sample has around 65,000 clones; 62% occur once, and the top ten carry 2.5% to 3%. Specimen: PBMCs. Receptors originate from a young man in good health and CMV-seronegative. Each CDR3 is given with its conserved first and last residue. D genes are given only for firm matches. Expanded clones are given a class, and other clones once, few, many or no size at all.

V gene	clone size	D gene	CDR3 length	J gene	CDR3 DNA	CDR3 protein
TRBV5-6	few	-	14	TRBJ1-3	TGTGCCAGCAGCCCGGGGGGGGCCGGAAACACCATATATTTT	CASSPGGAGNTIYF
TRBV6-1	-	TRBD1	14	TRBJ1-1	TGTGCCAGCAGTGTTGGAGGACAGGCCCCTGAAGCTTTCTTT	CASSVGGQAPEAFF
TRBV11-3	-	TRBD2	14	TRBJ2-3	TGTGCCAGCAGCCCGGGACTAGCTGCAGATACGCAGTATTTT	CASSPGLAADTQYF
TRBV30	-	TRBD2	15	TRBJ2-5	TGTGCCTGGACCCTACTAGCGGGGGGGCCCGAGACCCAGTACTTC	CAWTLLAGGPETQYF
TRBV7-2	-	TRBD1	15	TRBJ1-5	TGTGCCAGCAGCGTAAAACAGGGGGTGAATCAGCCCCAGCATTTT	CASSVKQGVNQPQHF
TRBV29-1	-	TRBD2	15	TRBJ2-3	TGCAGCGCTGGGTTACTAGCGGGGGAGGCAGATACGCAGTATTTT	CSAGLLAGEADTQYF
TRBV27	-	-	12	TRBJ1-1	TGTGCCAGCAGTTTATGGGGAGGGGATGCTTTCTTT	CASSLWGGDAFF
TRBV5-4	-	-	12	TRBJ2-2	TGTGCCAGCAGCCTCGGGGCCGGGGAGCTGTTTTTT	CASSLGAGELFF
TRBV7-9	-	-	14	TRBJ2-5	TGTGCCAGCAGCCGAGACGCTGCGGTCGAGACCCAGTACTTC	CASSRDAAVETQYF
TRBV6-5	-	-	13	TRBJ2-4	TGTGCCAGCAGTCCAGCGGCCAAAAACATTCAGTACTTC	CASSPAAKNIQYF
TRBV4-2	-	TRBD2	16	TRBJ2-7	TGTGCCAGCAGCCAGTCAGCAGCGGGGGAGGAGTACGAGCAGTACTTC	CASSQSAAGEEYEQYF
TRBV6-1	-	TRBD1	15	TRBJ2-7	TGTGCCAGCAGTGAAGTAGGGGACAGCTCCTACGAGCAGTACTTC	CASSEVGDSSYEQYF
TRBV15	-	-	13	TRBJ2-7	TGTGCCACCAGCAGAGGAGGTTTCTACGAGCAGTACTTC	CATSRGGFYEQYF
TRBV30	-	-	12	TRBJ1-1	TGTGCCTGGTTACAGGAGAACACTGAAGCTTTCTTT	CAWLQENTEAFF
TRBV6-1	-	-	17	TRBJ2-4	TGTGCCAGCAGTGGGGTGGTGGGCGTTCTAGCCAAAAACATTCAGTACTTC	CASSGVVGVLAKNIQYF
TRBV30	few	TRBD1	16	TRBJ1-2	TGTGCCTGGAGCACCCGGGACAGGGCCCGGGGCTATGGCTACACCTTC	CAWSTRDRARGYGYTF
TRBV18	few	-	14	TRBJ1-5	TGTGCCAGCTCACCACGCGGGCCCAATCAGCCCCAGCATTTT	CASSPRGPNQPQHF
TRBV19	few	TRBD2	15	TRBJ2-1	TGTGCCAGTAGTATTAGCGGGGGGGTAAACAATGAGCAGTTCTTC	CASSISGGVNNEQFF
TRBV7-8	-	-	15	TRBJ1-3	TGTGCCAGCAGTTCCACACAGGGTCCCGGAAACACCATATATTTT	CASSSTQGPGNTIYF
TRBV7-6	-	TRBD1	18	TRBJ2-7	TGTGCCAGCAGCCAATTCCGTGAAAAGACAGGGGGCATGTCCGAGCAGTACTTC	CASSQFREKTGGMSEQYF
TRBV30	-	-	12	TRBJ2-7	TGTGCCTGGAGTTTAGGAGCCTACGAGCAGTACTTC	CAWSLGAYEQYF
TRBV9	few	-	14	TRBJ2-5	TGTGCCAGCAGCGTAGTTGGCAGTCAAGAGACCCAGTACTTC	CASSVVGSQETQYF
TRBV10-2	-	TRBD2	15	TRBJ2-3	TGCGCCAGCAGTGAAGTAGCGGGACTTGGAGATACGCAGTATTTT	CASSEVAGLGDTQYF
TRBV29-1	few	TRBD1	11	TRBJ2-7	TGCAGCGTACCTCAGGGGGCCGAGCAGTACTTC	CSVPQGAEQYF
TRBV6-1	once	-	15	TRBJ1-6	TGTGCCAGCAGTGAAGAGCATGTGGTCCCTTCACCCCTCCACTTT	CASSEEHVVPSPLHF
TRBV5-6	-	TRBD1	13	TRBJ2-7	TGTGCCAGCAGCTTCCGGGACAGATACGAGCAGTACTTC	CASSFRDRYEQYF
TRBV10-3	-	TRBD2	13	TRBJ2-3	TGTGCCATCAGGGGGGAGGGAGCGGATACGCAGTATTTT	CAIRGEGADTQYF
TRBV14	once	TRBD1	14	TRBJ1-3	TGTGCCAGCAGCCAAGTCCGGCAGGGGGGTACCATATATTTT	CASSQVRQGGTIYF
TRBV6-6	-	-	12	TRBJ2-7	TGTGCCAGCAGCGGGGATCTCTACGAGCAGTACTTC	CASSGDLYEQYF
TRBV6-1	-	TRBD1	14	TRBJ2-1	TGTGCCAGCAGGATAGACAGGGGGCACAATGAGCAGTTCTTC	CASRIDRGHNEQFF
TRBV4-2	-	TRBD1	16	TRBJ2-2	TGTGCCAGCAGCCAAGATGAGGGGGCTCAGGGCGGGGAGCTGTTTTTT	CASSQDEGAQGGELFF
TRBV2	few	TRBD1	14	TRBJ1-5	TGTGCCAGCAGTGAAGGGACAGGATATCAGCCCCAGCATTTT	CASSEGTGYQPQHF
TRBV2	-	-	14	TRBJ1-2	TGTGCCAGTCATACTGACACCACTAACTATGGCTACACCTTC	CASHTDTTNYGYTF
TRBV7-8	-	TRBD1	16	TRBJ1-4	TGTGCCAGCAGCTGGACAGGGGGCAGGACTAATGAAAAACTGTTTTTT	CASSWTGGRTNEKLFF
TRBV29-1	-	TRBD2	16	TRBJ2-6	TGCAGCGTTGATTTGGCGGGGGGCTCTGGGGCCAACGTCCTGACTTTC	CSVDLAGGSGANVLTF
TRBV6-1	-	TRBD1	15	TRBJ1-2	TGTGCCAGCAGTATGGGGGACAGGGGACCCGATGGCTACACCTTC	CASSMGDRGPDGYTF